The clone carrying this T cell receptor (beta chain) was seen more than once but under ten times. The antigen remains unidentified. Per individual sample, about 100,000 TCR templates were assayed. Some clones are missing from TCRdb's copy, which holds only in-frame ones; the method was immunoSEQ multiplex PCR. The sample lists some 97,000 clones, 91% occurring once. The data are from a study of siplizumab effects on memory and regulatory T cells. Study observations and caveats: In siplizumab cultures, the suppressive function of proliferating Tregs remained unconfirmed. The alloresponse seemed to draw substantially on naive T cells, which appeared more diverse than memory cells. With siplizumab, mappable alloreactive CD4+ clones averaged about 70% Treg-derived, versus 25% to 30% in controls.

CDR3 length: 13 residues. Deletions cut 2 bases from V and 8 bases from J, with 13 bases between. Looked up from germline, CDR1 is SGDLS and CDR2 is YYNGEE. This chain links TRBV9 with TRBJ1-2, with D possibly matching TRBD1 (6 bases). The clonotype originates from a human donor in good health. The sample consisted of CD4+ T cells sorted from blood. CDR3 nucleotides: TGTGCCAGCAGCGTGGGACATACGTCCGGCTACACCTTC. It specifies CASSVGHTSGYTF.